This T cell receptor (beta chain) was captured in a study of human T cells and chemical hapten exposure. TCRdb re-derived calls from the RACE reads in MiXCR, one entry per CDR3 protein. The sample contains under 85,000 distinct CDR3 sequences, approximately 10% of which appear only once. Described time point: patch test 1, 2 weeks after DPC sensitization. Treatment in this sample: therapeutic diphenylcyclopropenone sensitization with weekly scalp DPC. Germline values: CDR1 WSHSY, CDR2 SAAADI. The CDR3 is 13 amino acids. Trimming pared 8 bases from V and 5 bases from J, leaving 15 bases between. The chain joins TRBV10-2 to TRBJ1-2, with unresolved D. The sequence derives from a woman between 50 and 59 years old with alopecia areata. Some clones in this sample may be carry-over from other donors' samples. The material was whole blood, obtained in connection with sensitization to the hapten diphenylcyclopropenone (DPC). The CDR3 protein is CASRGGLLYGYTF. CDR3 bases: TGCGCCAGCCGAGGAGGGCTCCTTTATGGCTACACCTTC.